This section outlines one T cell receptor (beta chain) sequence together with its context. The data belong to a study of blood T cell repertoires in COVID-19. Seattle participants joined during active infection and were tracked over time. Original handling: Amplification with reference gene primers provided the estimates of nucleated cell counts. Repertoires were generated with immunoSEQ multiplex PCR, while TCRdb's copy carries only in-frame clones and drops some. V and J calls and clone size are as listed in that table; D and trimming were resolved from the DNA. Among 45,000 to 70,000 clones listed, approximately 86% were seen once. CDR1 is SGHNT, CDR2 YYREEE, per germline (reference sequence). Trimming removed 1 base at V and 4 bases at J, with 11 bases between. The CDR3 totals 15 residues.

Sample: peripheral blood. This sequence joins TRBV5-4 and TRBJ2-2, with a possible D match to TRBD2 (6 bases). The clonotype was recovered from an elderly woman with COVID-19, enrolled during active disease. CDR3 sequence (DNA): TGTGCCAGCAGCTTGAAGGGACTGAGCACCGGGGAGCTGTTTTTT. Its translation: CASSLKGLSTGELFF.